This TCR beta chain was profiled in a study of cytomegalovirus exposure and HLA in healthy donors. Study results and caveats: Previous analysis showed most TCR beta V segments were productive about 87% or about 30% of the time. The availability of immune exposure information extended only to CMV serostatus. Generally TCR sequences proved uncommon, though certain public TCRs appeared in numerous donors.

Concerning this clone: Its antigen is still unknown.

Germline V lookup: CDR1 LNHDA, CDR2 SQIVND (reference sequence). V was pared by 1 base and J by 2 bases, with 4 bases between. The CDR3 length is 13 residues. PCR primers comprised 60 Vbeta and 13 Jbeta primers. Sequencing was performed with immunoSEQ multiplex PCR; in TCRdb, only in-frame clones are kept and a portion is missing. The profile shows some 200,000 clones, approximately 79% of them singletons. The genes are TRBV19 and TRBJ2-3; D is uncertain. Sequenced input: PBMCs. This receptor was identified in a man aged 40-49 years in good health and CMV-seropositive. The CDR3 spells CASSIVFTDTQYF. The CDR3 DNA sequence: TGTGCCAGTAGTATAGTCTTCACAGATACGCAGTATTTT.